This T cell receptor (beta chain) comes out of a study of T cells in women clearing cervical HPV infection. immunoSEQ multiplex PCR used an average of roughly 1,100 ng genomic DNA. Libraries were prepared by immunoSEQ multiplex PCR; TCRdb keeps only in-frame clonotypes and omits some of them. This sample's table has roughly 30,000 clones. Looked up from germline, CDR1 is SGHDN and CDR2 is FVKESK. This CDR3 spans 13 amino acids. A remark on this clone: The missing CDR3 end, 3 residues past where the read stops, is filled in from the germline J gene.

This sequence originates from a woman between 18 and 70 years old with a cervical HPV16 infection that either progressed to CIN3+ or cleared (not recorded which). The chain links TRBV14 to TRBJ2-3; TRBD1 is a possible D gene (5 bases). Source material: blood buffy coat. The CDR3 bases that were read are TGTGCCAGCAGCCTGACAGAGCAAGAGACG. Translating it yields CASSLTEQET. From start to end, the CDR3 is CASSLTEQETQYF.